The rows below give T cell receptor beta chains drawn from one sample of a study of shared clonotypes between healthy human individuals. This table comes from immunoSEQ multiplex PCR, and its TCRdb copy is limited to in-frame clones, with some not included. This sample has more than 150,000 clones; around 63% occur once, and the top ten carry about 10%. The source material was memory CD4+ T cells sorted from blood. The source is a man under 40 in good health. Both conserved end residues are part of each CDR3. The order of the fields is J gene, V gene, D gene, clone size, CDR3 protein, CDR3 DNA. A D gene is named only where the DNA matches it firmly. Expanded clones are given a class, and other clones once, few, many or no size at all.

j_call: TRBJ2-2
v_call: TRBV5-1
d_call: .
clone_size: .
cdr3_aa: CASSLRLQTGELFF
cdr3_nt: TGCGCCAGCAGCTTGCGCCTGCAGACCGGGGAGCTGTTTTTT

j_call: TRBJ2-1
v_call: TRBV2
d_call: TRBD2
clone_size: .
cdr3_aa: CASRRTSGSFDEQFF
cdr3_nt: TGTGCCAGCAGAAGGACTAGCGGGAGTTTCGATGAGCAGTTCTTC

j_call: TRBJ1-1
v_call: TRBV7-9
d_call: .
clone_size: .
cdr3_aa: CASSSGWNTEAFF
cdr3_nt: TGTGCCAGCAGCTCCGGTTGGAACACTGAAGCTTTCTTT

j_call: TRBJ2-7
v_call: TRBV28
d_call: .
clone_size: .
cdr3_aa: CASSTQGSTYEQYF
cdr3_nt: TGTGCCAGCAGCACACAGGGTTCGACTTACGAGCAGTACTTC

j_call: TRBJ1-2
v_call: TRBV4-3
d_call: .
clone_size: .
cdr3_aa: CASSQTQGNYGYTF
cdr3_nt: TGCGCCAGCAGCCAAACCCAGGGGAACTATGGCTACACCTTC

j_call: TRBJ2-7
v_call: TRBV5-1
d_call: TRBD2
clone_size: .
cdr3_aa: CASSAGLAAEQYF
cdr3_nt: TGCGCCAGCAGCGCGGGACTAGCGGCCGAGCAGTACTTC

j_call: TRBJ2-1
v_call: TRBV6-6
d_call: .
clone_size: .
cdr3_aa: CASSPGEDFYNEQFF
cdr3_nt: TGTGCCAGCAGCCCAGGAGAGGACTTCTACAATGAGCAGTTCTTC

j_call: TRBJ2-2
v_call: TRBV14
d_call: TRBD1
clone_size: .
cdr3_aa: CASSQGWGQDTGELFF
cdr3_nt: TGTGCCAGCAGCCAAGGTTGGGGACAGGACACCGGGGAGCTGTTTTTT

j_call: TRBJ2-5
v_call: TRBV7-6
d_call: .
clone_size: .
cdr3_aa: CASSLKSGGASGETQYF
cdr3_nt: TGTGCCAGCAGCTTAAAGTCCGGAGGGGCTTCCGGGGAGACCCAGTACTTC

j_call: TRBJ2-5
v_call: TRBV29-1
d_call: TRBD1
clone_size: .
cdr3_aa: CNIFAGQGTQYF
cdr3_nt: TGCAATATATTCGCGGGACAGGGGACCCAGTACTTC

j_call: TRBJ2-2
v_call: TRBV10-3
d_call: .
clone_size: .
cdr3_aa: CATHEGSVDTGELFF
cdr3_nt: TGTGCCACCCATGAGGGTAGCGTTGACACCGGGGAGCTGTTTTTT

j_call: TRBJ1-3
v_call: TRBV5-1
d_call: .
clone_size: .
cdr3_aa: CASSSDTSGNTIYF
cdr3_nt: TGCGCCAGCAGCTCGGACACCTCTGGAAACACCATATATTTT

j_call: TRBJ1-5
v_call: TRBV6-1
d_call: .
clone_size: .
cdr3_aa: CASPVTLGRPQHF
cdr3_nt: TGTGCCAGCCCGGTCACTCTGGGGCGACCCCAGCATTTT

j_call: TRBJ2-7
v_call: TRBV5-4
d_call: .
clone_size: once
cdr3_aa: CASSLDPLYEQYF
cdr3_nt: TGTGCCAGCAGCTTAGACCCCCTTTACGAGCAGTACTTC

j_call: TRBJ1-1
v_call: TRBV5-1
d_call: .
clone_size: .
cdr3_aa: CASSLAADRLNTEAFF
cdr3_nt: TGCGCCAGCAGCTTGGCCGCTGACAGGCTAAACACTGAAGCTTTCTTT

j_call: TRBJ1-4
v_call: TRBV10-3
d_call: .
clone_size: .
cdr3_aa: CAISESGPTAKLFF
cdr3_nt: TGTGCCATCAGTGAGTCGGGGCCGACAGCGAAACTGTTTTTT

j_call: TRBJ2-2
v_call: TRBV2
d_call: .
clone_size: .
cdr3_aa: CASSELGAGTGELFF
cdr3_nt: TGTGCCAGCAGTGAACTGGGGGCGGGCACCGGGGAGCTGTTTTTT

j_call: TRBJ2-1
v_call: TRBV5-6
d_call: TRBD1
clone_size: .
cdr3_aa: CASSSAGGQGYNEQFF
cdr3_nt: TGTGCCAGCAGCTCGGCCGGGGGACAGGGATACAATGAGCAGTTCTTC

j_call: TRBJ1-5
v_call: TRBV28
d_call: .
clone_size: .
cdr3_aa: CASSKATRGSNQPQHF
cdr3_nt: TGTGCCAGCAGTAAAGCAACGAGGGGGAGCAATCAGCCCCAGCATTTT

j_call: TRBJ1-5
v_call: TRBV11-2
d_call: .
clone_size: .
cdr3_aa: CASSLVGVQPQHF
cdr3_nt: TGTGCCAGCAGCTTGGTCGGGGTTCAGCCCCAGCATTTT

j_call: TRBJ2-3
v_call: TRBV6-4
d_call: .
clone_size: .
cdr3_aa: CASSDSSGAGTQYF
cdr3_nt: TGTGCCAGCAGTGACTCGTCCGGCGCCGGTACGCAGTATTTT

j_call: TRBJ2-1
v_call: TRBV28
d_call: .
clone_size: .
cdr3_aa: CASNTGGSYNEQFF
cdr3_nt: TGTGCCAGCAATACCGGGGGCTCCTACAATGAGCAGTTCTTC

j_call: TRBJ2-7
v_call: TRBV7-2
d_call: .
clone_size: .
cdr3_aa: CASSANRDLREQYF
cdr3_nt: TGTGCCAGCAGCGCTAACAGGGATTTGAGAGAGCAGTACTTC

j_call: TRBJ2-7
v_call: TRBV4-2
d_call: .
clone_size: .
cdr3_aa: CASSQGSQLATDYEQYF
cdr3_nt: TGTGCCAGCAGCCAAGGCTCGCAGCTAGCGACAGACTACGAGCAGTACTTC

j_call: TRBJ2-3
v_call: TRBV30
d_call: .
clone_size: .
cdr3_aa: CAWKVGLRTDTQYF
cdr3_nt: TGTGCCTGGAAGGTGGGACTCCGCACAGATACGCAGTATTTT

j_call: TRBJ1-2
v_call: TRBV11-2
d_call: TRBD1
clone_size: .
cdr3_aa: CASSSNKQGGHYGYTF
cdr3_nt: TGTGCCAGCAGCTCGAATAAGCAAGGGGGCCACTATGGCTACACCTTC

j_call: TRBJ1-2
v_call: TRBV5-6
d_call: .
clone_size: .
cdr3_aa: CASSLYRDGYTF
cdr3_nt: TGTGCCAGCAGCTTGTATAGGGATGGCTACACCTTC

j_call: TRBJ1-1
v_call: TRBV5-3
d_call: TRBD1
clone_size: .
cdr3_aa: CARSRQGARDTEAFF
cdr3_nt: TGTGCCAGAAGCAGACAGGGGGCTCGGGACACTGAAGCTTTCTTT

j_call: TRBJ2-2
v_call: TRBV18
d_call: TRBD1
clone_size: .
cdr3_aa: CASSRRQGSNTGELFF
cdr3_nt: TGTGCCAGCTCACGCCGACAGGGCTCGAACACCGGGGAGCTGTTTTTT

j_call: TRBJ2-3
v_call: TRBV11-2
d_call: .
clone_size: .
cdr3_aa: CASSLDGASYATDTQYF
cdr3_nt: TGTGCCAGCAGCTTAGATGGGGCCTCGTACGCCACAGATACGCAGTATTTT

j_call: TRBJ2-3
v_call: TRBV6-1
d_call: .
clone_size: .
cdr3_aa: CASSEMHRVMHTQYF
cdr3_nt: TGTGCCAGCAGTGAAATGCACAGGGTCATGCATACGCAGTATTTT

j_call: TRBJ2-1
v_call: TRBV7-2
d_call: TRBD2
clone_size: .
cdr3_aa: CASRSDQGLAYYNEQFF
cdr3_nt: TGTGCCAGCAGGTCCGATCAAGGACTAGCGTATTACAATGAGCAGTTCTTC

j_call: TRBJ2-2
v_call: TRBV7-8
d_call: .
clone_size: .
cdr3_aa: CASSLAGTGELFF
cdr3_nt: TGTGCCAGCAGCTTAGCTGGTACCGGGGAGCTGTTTTTT

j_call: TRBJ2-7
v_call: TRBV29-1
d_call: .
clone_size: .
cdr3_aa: CSVGPVSYEQYF
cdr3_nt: TGCAGCGTTGGACCGGTAAGCTACGAGCAGTACTTC

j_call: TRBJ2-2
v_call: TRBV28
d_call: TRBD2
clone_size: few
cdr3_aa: CASSWGRAGANGELFF
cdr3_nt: TGTGCCAGCAGTTGGGGGCGAGCGGGAGCGAACGGGGAGCTGTTTTTT

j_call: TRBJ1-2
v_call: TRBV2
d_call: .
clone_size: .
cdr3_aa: CASGKPDSSYGYTF
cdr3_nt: TGTGCCAGCGGAAAACCTGACAGCAGCTATGGCTACACCTTC